The 20 T cell receptor beta chains below were found in one sample sequenced in a study of cytomegalovirus exposure and HLA in healthy donors. Primers for the PCR totalled 60 Vbeta and 13 Jbeta. Repertoires were generated with immunoSEQ multiplex PCR, while TCRdb's copy carries only in-frame clones and drops some. There are 180,000 or so clones in the sample; about 9% occur only once, and approximately 1.3% lies in the top ten. Sequenced: PBMCs. The receptors were sampled from a woman between 25 and 40 years old in good health and CMV-seropositive.

The J gene is TRBJ2-1, the V gene TRBV11-1; 7 bases align to TRBD1. From germline, CDR1 is SGHAT and CDR2 FQDESV (reference sequence). This CDR3 comprises 13 residues. The trim removed 4 bases at V and 15 bases at J, leaving 12 bases unmatched. The CDR3 spells CASSSRQGTNRFF. The CDR3, as DNA: TGTGCCAGCAGCTCCAGACAGGGTACAAACCGGTTCTTC.

The genes are TRBV5-1 and TRBJ2-5; possible D gene TRBD2, 5 bases. The CDR3 totals 15 residues. Germline assignment: CDR1 SGHRS and CDR2 YFSETQ. The V end lost 3 bases, the J end lost 4 bases, and 16 bases lay between the germline ends. The CDR3 region is CASSYGLTEAETQYF. The CDR3 nucleotides are TGCGCCAGCAGCTACGGGTTGACGGAGGCAGAGACCCAGTACTTC. Supplemented by reference TRBV5-1 and TRBJ2-5, the full variable domain reads KAGVTQTPRYLIKTRGQQVTLSCSPISGHRSVSWYQQTPGQGLQFLFEYFSETQRNKGNFPGRFSGRQFSNSRSEMNVSTLELGDSALYLCASSYGLTEAETQYFGPGTRLLVL.

This clone was detected only a few times. This rearrangement joins TRBV2 to TRBJ1-1; D uncertain. Germline loops: CDR1 SNHLY, CDR2 FYNNEI. The germline V and J ends were trimmed by 10 bases and 3 bases, with 18 bases remaining between them. The CDR3 length is 14 residues. CDR3 DNA sequence: TGTGCCACCCACAGCCTGGGTTTAGACACTGAAGCTTTCTTT. Translation: CATHSLGLDTEAFF.

This clone was counted a few times. CDR3 amino acids: CASSWTGTRLLNEQFF. CDR3 in DNA: TGTGCCAGCAGTTGGACAGGTACTCGATTGCTCAATGAGCAGTTCTTC. The chain is built from TRBV27 and TRBJ2-1; TRBD1 aligns across 7 bases. V gave up 4 bases and J gave up 6 bases; unmatched junction bases: 12. Per the germline V gene, CDR1 is MNHEY and CDR2 is SMNVEV (reference sequence). This CDR3 region has 16 residues.

V is TRBV27 and J is TRBJ2-7; no definite D call. Germline CDR1 reads MNHEY; CDR2 reads SMNVEV (reference sequence). This CDR3 contains 14 residues. V was trimmed by 6 bases and J by 6 bases, leaving 18 bases between them. The CDR3 here is CASSKLFPESEQYF. The CDR3 DNA follows: TGTGCCAGCAGCAAGCTTTTTCCTGAGTCCGAGCAGTACTTC.

V and J are TRBV2 and TRBJ2-5; 10 positions agree with TRBD1. The CDR3 consists of 15 residues. Per the germline V gene, CDR1 is SNHLY and CDR2 is FYNNEI. V lost 6 bases to trimming and J lost 5 bases; unmatched junction nucleotides: 9. The CDR3 here is CASSATGGFGETQYF. CDR3 in DNA: TGTGCCAGCAGCGCGACAGGGGGCTTCGGGGAGACCCAGTACTTC.

This clone has only a few counts. This rearrangement joins TRBV5-1 to TRBJ1-2; D may be TRBD1 (5 bases). The germline CDR1 and CDR2 sequences are SGHRS and YFSETQ. This CDR3 comprises 12 residues. With 6 bases removed from V and 8 bases from J, the gap between germline ends came to 14 bases. The CDR3 DNA follows: TGCGCCAGCAATGATCAGGGATTAGGCTACACCTTC. Encoded protein: CASNDQGLGYTF.

This clone was picked up a small number of times. The chain couples TRBV18 to TRBJ1-4; TRBD1 is a possible D gene (6 bases). This CDR3 has 15 amino acids. The V end lost 3 bases, the J end lost 4 bases, and 12 bases lay between the germline ends. CDR1 KGHSH and CDR2 LQKENI come from the germline V gene. In DNA, the CDR3 is TGTGCCAGCTCACCCTACAACAGGGTTAATGAAAAACTGTTTTTT. It specifies CASSPYNRVNEKLFF. The entire variable domain, with the rest obtained from reference TRBV18 and TRBJ1-4, is as follows: NAGVMQNPRHLVRRRGQEARLRCSPMKGHSHVYWYRQLPEEGLKFMVYLQKENIIDESGMPKERFSAEFPKEGPSILRIQQVVRGDSAAYFCASSPYNRVNEKLFFGSGTQLSVL.

There are a few counts of this clone. The rearrangement links TRBV5-1 to TRBJ2-1, with TRBD2 matching 7 bases. Germline CDR1 SGHRS, CDR2 YFSETQ. This CDR3 contains 16 residues. Trimming took 5 bases from V and 8 from J; bases not matched to a gene: 16. Here the CDR3 reads CASRHGTSGISDEQFF. CDR3 DNA: TGCGCCAGCAGGCATGGAACCAGCGGGATATCGGATGAGCAGTTCTTC.

The chain combines TRBV2 with TRBJ2-5, with 10 bases that match TRBD1. V dropped 9 bases and J dropped 3; count of bases not matched to a gene: 4. Germline assignment: CDR1 SNHLY and CDR2 FYNNEI. The CDR3 spans 13 residues. The DNA for the CDR3 is TGTGCCAGAAGGGGGACAGGGGAAGAGACCCAGTACTTC. Translation gives CARRGTGEETQYF.

The V gene is TRBV6-1, the J gene TRBJ2-3; D possibly corresponds to TRBD2 (5 bases). Trimming removed 1 base from V and 2 bases from J, with 10 bases in between. This CDR3 spans 15 amino acids. Germline V gives CDR1 MNHNS, CDR2 SASEGT. The DNA for the CDR3 is TGTGCCAGCAGTGAAGGTCTAGCTTTCACAGATACGCAGTATTTT. Its translation is CASSEGLAFTDTQYF.

This clone was seen more than once but under ten times. This chain connects TRBV18 to TRBJ2-5; D is possibly TRBD1 (6 bases). From germline, CDR1 is KGHSH and CDR2 LQKENI. The CDR3 is 14 amino acids. V lost 3 bases and J 3 bases, leaving 11 bases between the germline ends. CDR3 residues: CASSPSGTKETQYF. The CDR3 DNA follows: TGTGCCAGCTCACCTAGTGGGACAAAAGAGACCCAGTACTTC.

In its sample, this clone was seen a few times. J is TRBJ2-7 and V is TRBV5-6; D is undetermined. Germline values: CDR1 SGHDT, CDR2 YYEEEE. V lost 3 bases to trimming and J lost 2 bases, with 9 bases between them. The CDR3 runs to 13 residues. The chain's CDR3 is CASSSGIPYEQYF. The CDR3 nucleotides are TGTGCCAGCAGCTCAGGAATCCCCTACGAGCAGTACTTC.

The rearrangement uses TRBV11-2 and TRBJ2-1; D not certain. This CDR3 spans 15 amino acids. Trimming took 5 bases from V and 7 from J, leaving 18 bases between them. The germline gives CDR1 SGHAT, CDR2 FQNNGV. The CDR3 sequence is CASSPNYENPNEQFF. In DNA, the CDR3 is TGTGCCAGCAGCCCTAACTACGAAAACCCTAATGAGCAGTTCTTC. Using reference TRBV11-2 and TRBJ2-1 for the parts outside the CDR3, the full variable domain is EAGVAQSPRYKIIEKRQSVAFWCNPISGHATLYWYQQILGQGPKLLIQFQNNGVVDDSQLPKDRFSAERLKGVDSTLKIQPAKLEDSAVYLCASSPNYENPNEQFFGPGTRLTVL.

The J gene is TRBJ1-1, the V gene TRBV27; a weak D match, TRBD1 (5 bases). The length of the CDR3 is 15 residues. Trimming left V 3 bases short and J 1 base short, with 12 bases between. Germline CDR1 MNHEY, CDR2 SMNVEV (reference sequence). The DNA of the CDR3 is TGTGCCAGCAGTTTGACAGATCCCTCGAACACTGAAGCTTTCTTT. This codes for CASSLTDPSNTEAFF.

This clone was seen more than once but under ten times. The chain links TRBV27 to TRBJ2-1; 7 bases agree with TRBD2. The V gene end was trimmed by 4 bases and the J gene end by 6 bases; junction bases not matched to a gene: 9. The CDR3 contains 15 residues. The V gene's germline CDR1 is MNHEY and CDR2 SMNVEV (reference sequence). The CDR3 DNA reads as TGTGCCAGCAGTTCTTATAGCGGGCTCCCCAATGAGCAGTTCTTC. Translated: CASSSYSGLPNEQFF.

J is TRBJ2-3 and V is TRBV11-2; TRBD2 aligns across 12 bases. The CDR3 sequence is 13 residues long. V dropped 5 bases and J dropped 14; count of bases not matched to a gene: 8. CDR1 and CDR2 (germline): SGHAT, FQNNGV. Written as DNA, the CDR3 is TGTGCCAGCAGCCCTCTAGCGGGAGGGCCGGGGTATTTT. Protein product: CASSPLAGGPGYF.

The chain couples TRBV4-1 to TRBJ1-5; 7 bases agree with TRBD1. The germline CDR1 and CDR2 sequences are MGHRA and YSYEKL. There are 15 residues in the CDR3. Trimming removed 5 bases from V and 5 bases from J; junction bases left unmatched: 9. The CDR3 sequence: CASSSRQGKYQPQHF. DNA of the CDR3: TGCGCCAGCAGCTCCCGACAGGGAAAATATCAGCCCCAGCATTTT.

This clone was observed a few times. The chain has TRBV9 and TRBJ2-1; 7 nucleotides align to TRBD1. The trim removed 5 bases at V and 6 bases at J, leaving 8 bases unmatched. CDR1 and CDR2 from the germline V gene are SGDLS and YYNGEE. The CDR3 is made up of 14 amino acids. CDR3 loop: CASRTGLGGNEQFF. The DNA of the CDR3 is TGTGCCAGCAGGACAGGGCTTGGGGGCAATGAGCAGTTCTTC.

V usage is TRBV18 and J usage is TRBJ1-5; 7 nucleotides line up with TRBD1. The CDR3 length is 15 residues. Germline V gives CDR1 KGHSH, CDR2 LQKENI. The V and J ends lost 3 bases and 2 bases, in that order; junction bases with no gene match: 4. In DNA, the CDR3 is TGTGCCAGCTCACCGGGACAGCGGGGCAATCAGCCCCAGCATTTT. Encoded protein: CASSPGQRGNQPQHF.